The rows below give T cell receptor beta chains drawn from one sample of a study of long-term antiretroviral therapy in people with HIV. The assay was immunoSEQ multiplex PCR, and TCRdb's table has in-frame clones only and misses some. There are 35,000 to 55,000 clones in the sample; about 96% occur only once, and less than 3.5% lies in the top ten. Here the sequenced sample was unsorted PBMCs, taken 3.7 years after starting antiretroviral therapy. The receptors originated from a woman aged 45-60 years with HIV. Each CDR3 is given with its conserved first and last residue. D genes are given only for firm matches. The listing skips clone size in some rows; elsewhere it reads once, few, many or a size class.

cdr3_nt: TGCGCCAGCAGCCAGAACAGGGAGGACCGGTTCTTC
cdr3_aa: CASSQNREDRFF
v_call: TRBV4-3
clone_size: once
d_call: -
j_call: TRBJ2-1

cdr3_nt: TGTGCCTGGAGTGGAGGGACAGGGGGCTGGGAAAAACTGTTTTTT
cdr3_aa: CAWSGGTGGWEKLFF
v_call: TRBV30
clone_size: -
d_call: TRBD1
j_call: TRBJ1-4

cdr3_nt: TGTGCCAGCAGCTCTGGACTAGCGGGGACCTACGAGCAGTACTTC
cdr3_aa: CASSSGLAGTYEQYF
v_call: TRBV9
clone_size: -
d_call: TRBD2
j_call: TRBJ2-7

cdr3_nt: TGCAGCGTGGGACAGGGGATAGGGGATCAGCCCCAGCATTTT
cdr3_aa: CSVGQGIGDQPQHF
v_call: TRBV29-1
clone_size: once
d_call: TRBD1
j_call: TRBJ1-5

cdr3_nt: TGTGCCAGCAGCAGGAGCTCCTACAATGAGCAGTTCTTC
cdr3_aa: CASSRSSYNEQFF
v_call: TRBV6-4
clone_size: -
d_call: -
j_call: TRBJ2-1

cdr3_nt: TGCAGCGTTGGAGGGACAGGCTCTGGAAACACCATATATTTT
cdr3_aa: CSVGGTGSGNTIYF
v_call: TRBV29-1
clone_size: -
d_call: TRBD1
j_call: TRBJ1-3

cdr3_nt: TGTGCCAGCAGCGTTGGTCGGGGGGTAACTAGCACAGATACGCAGTATTTT
cdr3_aa: CASSVGRGVTSTDTQYF
v_call: TRBV9
clone_size: -
d_call: TRBD2
j_call: TRBJ2-3

cdr3_nt: TGCGCCAGCAGCCAAGATACACTAGAGGGGGATGAGCAGTTCTTC
cdr3_aa: CASSQDTLEGDEQFF
v_call: TRBV4-1
clone_size: once
d_call: -
j_call: TRBJ2-1

cdr3_nt: TGTGCCAGCAGCTTAGGGGGACAGGGGGCCTCCGAGCAGTACTTC
cdr3_aa: CASSLGGQGASEQYF
v_call: TRBV13
clone_size: -
d_call: TRBD1
j_call: TRBJ2-7

cdr3_nt: TGTGCCAGCAGCTTACCCCGAGGACTAGCGGGGGGGAGCGAGCAGTACTTC
cdr3_aa: CASSLPRGLAGGSEQYF
v_call: TRBV7-9
clone_size: few
d_call: TRBD2
j_call: TRBJ2-7

cdr3_nt: TGTGCCAGCAGCACACCAAGGTCAGGGGTTAATTCACCCCTCCACTTT
cdr3_aa: CASSTPRSGVNSPLHF
v_call: TRBV7-9
clone_size: -
d_call: -
j_call: TRBJ1-6

cdr3_nt: TGTGCCTGGGACCCCATCGGACAGGGGACGTACGAGCAGTACTTC
cdr3_aa: CAWDPIGQGTYEQYF
v_call: TRBV30
clone_size: -
d_call: TRBD1
j_call: TRBJ2-7

cdr3_nt: TGTGCCAGCAGCTTAGGGGGGCAGGGCGCAGATACGCAGTATTTT
cdr3_aa: CASSLGGQGADTQYF
v_call: TRBV7-3
clone_size: -
d_call: -
j_call: TRBJ2-3

cdr3_nt: TGTGCCAGCGGAACCGGGACGGTCTATAATTCACCCCTCCACTTT
cdr3_aa: CASGTGTVYNSPLHF
v_call: TRBV6-1
clone_size: -
d_call: -
j_call: TRBJ1-6

cdr3_nt: TGTGCCATCAGTGCTCACGGGGGCTTTAGCACCGGGGAGCTGTTTTTT
cdr3_aa: CAISAHGGFSTGELFF
v_call: TRBV10-3
clone_size: once
d_call: -
j_call: TRBJ2-2

cdr3_nt: TGTGCCAGCAGTTACGGGGTCTTTGACTATGGCTACACCTTC
cdr3_aa: CASSYGVFDYGYTF
v_call: TRBV6-5
clone_size: -
d_call: -
j_call: TRBJ1-2

cdr3_nt: TGTGCCAGCTCACCGGCGGCTAGCGGGGGGGCAAGCCTGGGGAATGAGCAGTTCTTC
cdr3_aa: CASSPAASGGASLGNEQFF
v_call: TRBV18
clone_size: -
d_call: TRBD2
j_call: TRBJ2-1

cdr3_nt: TGTGCCAGTACGTATGGGTTGGTCCTCGGAAATTCACCCCTCCACTTT
cdr3_aa: CASTYGLVLGNSPLHF
v_call: TRBV19
clone_size: -
d_call: -
j_call: TRBJ1-6

cdr3_nt: TGTGCCAGCAGTTCACTAACCCCTGAGTCGAACACTGAAGCTTTCTTT
cdr3_aa: CASSSLTPESNTEAFF
v_call: TRBV27
clone_size: -
d_call: -
j_call: TRBJ1-1

cdr3_nt: TGTGCCACCAGCAGGACCCTGGACATACGAGGCAATCAGCCCCAGCATTTT
cdr3_aa: CATSRTLDIRGNQPQHF
v_call: TRBV15
clone_size: few
d_call: -
j_call: TRBJ1-5

cdr3_nt: TGTGCCAGCAGCTTGCAGGTCGAGGCCGGGGAGCTGTTTTTT
cdr3_aa: CASSLQVEAGELFF
v_call: TRBV7-2
clone_size: -
d_call: -
j_call: TRBJ2-2

cdr3_nt: TGTGCCAGCAGCTTGGGGGAGAACACCGGGGAGCTGTTTTTT
cdr3_aa: CASSLGENTGELFF
v_call: TRBV5-4
clone_size: -
d_call: -
j_call: TRBJ2-2

cdr3_nt: TGTGCCAGCAGCTCCGGGACAGACGGCTACACCTTC
cdr3_aa: CASSSGTDGYTF
v_call: TRBV7-3
clone_size: -
d_call: TRBD1
j_call: TRBJ1-2

cdr3_nt: TGCGCCAGCAGCCCAAGGGGAAGCTATGGCTACACCTTC
cdr3_aa: CASSPRGSYGYTF
v_call: TRBV4-1
clone_size: -
d_call: -
j_call: TRBJ1-2

cdr3_nt: TGTGCCAGCAGCCTCTACGGGGACACTACGAACGAGCAGTACTTC
cdr3_aa: CASSLYGDTTNEQYF
v_call: TRBV5-5
clone_size: -
d_call: -
j_call: TRBJ2-7

cdr3_nt: TGTGCCAGCAGCCACGGGAGGGGGTTAGGGAACACTGAAGCTTTCTTT
cdr3_aa: CASSHGRGLGNTEAFF
v_call: TRBV11-2
clone_size: once
d_call: -
j_call: TRBJ1-1

cdr3_nt: TGTGCCAGCAGCGTAGCCGAGGGAAGAGAGACCCAGTACTTC
cdr3_aa: CASSVAEGRETQYF
v_call: TRBV9
clone_size: -
d_call: -
j_call: TRBJ2-5

cdr3_nt: TGTGCCAGCAGTTACTCGGGCAACCCAACCTACGAGCAGTACTTC
cdr3_aa: CASSYSGNPTYEQYF
v_call: TRBV6-6
clone_size: -
d_call: -
j_call: TRBJ2-7

cdr3_nt: TGTGCCAGCACCAAGGGGGCTATTAATAAGCAAGAGACCCAGTACTTC
cdr3_aa: CASTKGAINKQETQYF
v_call: TRBV7-2
clone_size: -
d_call: TRBD1
j_call: TRBJ2-5

cdr3_nt: TGTGCCAGCAGCCAAGATCCACGACAGGGGACCAGGGGCACCATATATTTT
cdr3_aa: CASSQDPRQGTRGTIYF
v_call: TRBV4-2
clone_size: -
d_call: TRBD1
j_call: TRBJ1-3

cdr3_nt: TGTGCCAGCAGCTTGGCAGGGGGGGTACCACCGGGGTACTTC
cdr3_aa: CASSLAGGVPPGYF
v_call: TRBV5-6
clone_size: -
d_call: -
j_call: TRBJ2-7

cdr3_nt: TGTGCTAGTGGTATCCCGGGACAGGTAGCTGAAGCTTTCTTT
cdr3_aa: CASGIPGQVAEAFF
v_call: TRBV12-5
clone_size: -
d_call: TRBD1
j_call: TRBJ1-1

cdr3_nt: TGTGCCAGCAGATTGGAGGGTAGCGGAAACACCATATATTTT
cdr3_aa: CASRLEGSGNTIYF
v_call: TRBV5-6
clone_size: -
d_call: -
j_call: TRBJ1-3

cdr3_nt: TGTGCCAGCAGCTTAAGGGACGGCTACACCTTC
cdr3_aa: CASSLRDGYTF
v_call: TRBV5-4
clone_size: -
d_call: -
j_call: TRBJ1-2

cdr3_nt: TGTGCCAGCAGCCAAGATAGAGGGACAGTCTCCTACGAGCAGTACTTC
cdr3_aa: CASSQDRGTVSYEQYF
v_call: TRBV4-2
clone_size: medium-sized
d_call: TRBD1
j_call: TRBJ2-7

cdr3_nt: TGCGCCAGCAGCTTGCCGACGGGCGGGGGGCAGTGGAGCTCCTACGAGCAGTACTTC
cdr3_aa: CASSLPTGGGQWSSYEQYF
v_call: TRBV5-1
clone_size: once
d_call: TRBD2
j_call: TRBJ2-7

cdr3_nt: TGTGCTAGCAGCTTAGGTGGCAGACCCCAAGAGACCCAGTACTTC
cdr3_aa: CASSLGGRPQETQYF
v_call: TRBV7-7
clone_size: -
d_call: -
j_call: TRBJ2-5

cdr3_nt: TGTGCCAGCAGTTACTCGACAGGGGTCAATCAGCCCCAGCATTTT
cdr3_aa: CASSYSTGVNQPQHF
v_call: TRBV6-6
clone_size: -
d_call: TRBD1
j_call: TRBJ1-5

cdr3_nt: TGTGCCAGCAGCTTGGGGGGGAATTCACCCCTCCACTTT
cdr3_aa: CASSLGGNSPLHF
v_call: TRBV5-4
clone_size: -
d_call: -
j_call: TRBJ1-6

cdr3_nt: TGCGCCAGCAGCTTGGGACAGCCTCTCTCTGGAAACACCATATATTTT
cdr3_aa: CASSLGQPLSGNTIYF
v_call: TRBV5-1
clone_size: -
d_call: -
j_call: TRBJ1-3

cdr3_nt: TGTGCCAGCAACTTTGCCGGGACGGGCAATGAGCAGTTCTTC
cdr3_aa: CASNFAGTGNEQFF
v_call: TRBV2
clone_size: -
d_call: -
j_call: TRBJ2-1

cdr3_nt: TGCGCCAGCAGCTTGGCCCGTAATGAAAAACTGTTTTTT
cdr3_aa: CASSLARNEKLFF
v_call: TRBV5-1
clone_size: -
d_call: -
j_call: TRBJ1-4

cdr3_nt: TGTGCCAGCAGCGAACCCCTGGGCGGGGGGGGCTACGAGCAGTACTTC
cdr3_aa: CASSEPLGGGGYEQYF
v_call: TRBV7-2
clone_size: -
d_call: TRBD2
j_call: TRBJ2-7

cdr3_nt: TGTGCCAGCAGGCGGACAGGAAGCTCCTATAATTCACCCCTCCACTTT
cdr3_aa: CASRRTGSSYNSPLHF
v_call: TRBV27
clone_size: once
d_call: TRBD1
j_call: TRBJ1-6

cdr3_nt: TGTGCAAGTCGCTTACCCGGAGCGGACTACGAGCAGTACTTC
cdr3_aa: CASRLPGADYEQYF
v_call: TRBV12-2
clone_size: -
d_call: -
j_call: TRBJ2-7